This T cell receptor (beta chain) was documented in a study of blood T cell repertoires in COVID-19. Study overall: Sites across the United States, Italy and Spain contributed samples from acute and convalescent COVID-19. From T cells, B-cell-depleted T cells, or PBMCs came the material, which was cDNA or gDNA.

Per the original methods: Researchers report that nucleated cell counts were estimated from reference gene primer amplification. This table comes from immunoSEQ multiplex PCR, and its TCRdb copy is limited to in-frame clones, with some not included. V, J and clone size derive from that table, while D and trimming were established from the DNA sequence. The top ten clones hold about 43% of a sample with about 24,000 clones, 55% to 85% of them seen once. V gave up 1 base and J gave up 8 bases, with 17 bases separating them. CDR1 and CDR2 (germline): MNHNS, SASEGT. The CDR3 loop spans 16 amino acids. The TCR originated in a woman older than 75 with acute or convalescent COVID-19. The sample comprised peripheral blood. The V and J genes are TRBV6-1 and TRBJ1-4; D remains ambiguous. The CDR3 protein is CASSEGDAGGSEKLFF. CDR3 DNA sequence: TGTGCCAGCAGTGAAGGGGATGCGGGTGGCTCCGAAAAACTGTTTTTT.